The text below deals with one T cell receptor (beta chain). Antigen: not known. This sample was taken from a study of T cell repertoires in cytomegalovirus infection. Study in general: Public TCR beta signature analysis indicated the presence of both CMV infection and matching HLA type.

The CDR3 spans 15 residues. The V and J ends lost 6 bases and 9 bases respectively, with 21 bases between them. Germline CDR1 KGHSH, CDR2 LQKENI. Regarding the study as a whole: Carriers of CMV and the relevant HLA type were discriminated by public TCR beta frequency. Dominant in the ex vivo response were TCR beta clonotypes restricted by HLA-C and specific for CMV.

In TCRdb, the reads were re-called with MiXCR into one record per CDR3 protein. In the table there are about 740,000 distinct CDR3 sequences, roughly 36% of which are singletons. The gene calls are TRBV18 and TRBJ1-5; D is perhaps TRBD1 (6 bases). Sequencing was done on a sample of PBMCs. This sequence was found in a human donor in good health (CMV status not recorded). Some clones in this sample may be carry-over from other donors' samples. CDR3 amino acids: CASSPLGQGYSPQHF. The CDR3 nucleotides read TGTGCCAGCTCGCCGCTGGGACAAGGGTACTCGCCCCAGCATTTT.